This is a list of T cell receptor beta chains from one sample in a study of blood T cell repertoires in COVID-19. Produced via immunoSEQ multiplex PCR; TCRdb's table is partial and in-frame only. The table includes approximately 290,000 clones, roughly 85% detected once. Sequenced input: PBMCs or T cells enriched from blood (not recorded which). These receptor sequences come from a woman aged 25 to 39 who had recovered from COVID-19. CDR3s include the opening cysteine and the closing phenylalanine or tryptophan. D genes are given only for firm matches. For some rows the clone size is stated as once, few or many, or as a class when expanded; others skip it.

d_call: TRBD2; v_call: TRBV2; j_call: TRBJ2-3; clone_size: -; cdr3_nt: TGTGCCAGCAGTGAGGGGGTAGCGGGGGTGACAGATACGCAGTATTTT; cdr3_aa: CASSEGVAGVTDTQYF
d_call: -; v_call: TRBV7-9; j_call: TRBJ2-2; clone_size: -; cdr3_nt: TGTGCCAGCAGCTTACAAAAGGGGTTTGTGAACACCGGGGAGCTGTTTTTT; cdr3_aa: CASSLQKGFVNTGELFF
d_call: -; v_call: TRBV3-1/TRBV3-2; j_call: TRBJ2-7; clone_size: -; cdr3_nt: TGTGCCAGCAGCCACGCAGGGGTCTTCTACGAGCAGTACTTC; cdr3_aa: CASSHAGVFYEQYF
d_call: -; v_call: TRBV6-5; j_call: TRBJ2-3; clone_size: -; cdr3_nt: TGTGCCAGCAGGCTAGTGGACAGAAACACAGATACGCAGTATTTT; cdr3_aa: CASRLVDRNTDTQYF
d_call: -; v_call: TRBV6-5; j_call: TRBJ1-4; clone_size: few; cdr3_nt: TGTGCCAGCCGCCGGGGTATAGGGCGTGAAGAAAAACTGTTTTTT; cdr3_aa: CASRRGIGREEKLFF
d_call: TRBD1; v_call: TRBV6-5; j_call: TRBJ1-6; clone_size: once; cdr3_nt: TGTGCCAGCAGTCAGGGGGTGGGGGATTCACCCCTCCACTTT; cdr3_aa: CASSQGVGDSPLHF
d_call: -; v_call: TRBV28; j_call: TRBJ1-1; clone_size: few; cdr3_nt: TGTGCCAGCAGCATCCCGTCCCAACTTGCGAACACTGAAGCTTTCTTT; cdr3_aa: CASSIPSQLANTEAFF
d_call: -; v_call: TRBV19; j_call: TRBJ1-5; clone_size: -; cdr3_nt: TGTGCCAGTAGTATTCGGCAGGGCAATCAGCCCCAGCATTTT; cdr3_aa: CASSIRQGNQPQHF
d_call: TRBD2; v_call: TRBV5-1; j_call: TRBJ2-4; clone_size: -; cdr3_nt: TGCGCCAGCACCCTGGGCGGGAGTGCCAAAAACATTCAGTACTTC; cdr3_aa: CASTLGGSAKNIQYF
d_call: -; v_call: TRBV28; j_call: TRBJ1-1; clone_size: -; cdr3_nt: TGTGCCAGCAGTTTAAACGGACTTACTGAAGCTTTCTTT; cdr3_aa: CASSLNGLTEAFF
d_call: TRBD1; v_call: TRBV12-3/TRBV12-4; j_call: TRBJ1-2; clone_size: -; cdr3_nt: TGTGCCAGCAGCCCCGGGACAGGGGGCAGTACCTTC; cdr3_aa: CASSPGTGGSTF
d_call: TRBD1; v_call: TRBV19; j_call: TRBJ1-5; clone_size: -; cdr3_nt: TGTGCCAGTAGAGGGACCTACGGGACAGGATACTATCAGCCCCAGCATTTT; cdr3_aa: CASRGTYGTGYYQPQHF
d_call: -; v_call: TRBV20-1; j_call: TRBJ1-2; clone_size: -; cdr3_nt: TGCAGTGCTAGTCAACCGACAGGTGGCTACACCTTC; cdr3_aa: CSASQPTGGYTF
d_call: -; v_call: TRBV11-2; j_call: TRBJ1-1; clone_size: -; cdr3_nt: TGTGCCAGCAGCTTAGAGAGGGTAGAAACCGCTTTCTTT; cdr3_aa: CASSLERVETAFF
d_call: -; v_call: TRBV5-1; j_call: TRBJ2-7; clone_size: -; cdr3_nt: TGCGCCAGCAGCGCGTCCCAGGGTTACGAGCAGTACTTC; cdr3_aa: CASSASQGYEQYF
d_call: -; v_call: TRBV25-1; j_call: TRBJ2-7; clone_size: few; cdr3_nt: TGTGCCAGCAGTGAATTCAGAGCTAGCTACGAGCAGTACTTC; cdr3_aa: CASSEFRASYEQYF
d_call: TRBD1; v_call: TRBV28; j_call: TRBJ2-7; clone_size: once; cdr3_nt: TGTGCCAGTCTTCCGGGACAGGGGCCCTACGAGCAGTACTTC; cdr3_aa: CASLPGQGPYEQYF
d_call: -; v_call: TRBV5-1; j_call: TRBJ2-4; clone_size: -; cdr3_nt: TGCGCCAGCAGCTTGGAAGGGGCAGGGATAGCCAAAAACATTCAGTACTTC; cdr3_aa: CASSLEGAGIAKNIQYF
d_call: TRBD2; v_call: TRBV27; j_call: TRBJ2-1; clone_size: -; cdr3_nt: TGTGCCAGCAGCAAACGGCCGACTAGCGGGGGTAATGAGCAGTTCTTC; cdr3_aa: CASSKRPTSGGNEQFF
d_call: TRBD1; v_call: TRBV5-5; j_call: TRBJ1-4; clone_size: -; cdr3_nt: TGTGCCAGCAGCTTGACAGGGGGAATTGGAAAACTGTTTTTT; cdr3_aa: CASSLTGGIGKLFF
d_call: -; v_call: TRBV28; j_call: TRBJ1-5; clone_size: -; cdr3_nt: TGTGCCAGCAGTTCGCCCATTACATGGGCCGATCAGCCCCAGCATTTT; cdr3_aa: CASSSPITWADQPQHF
d_call: -; v_call: TRBV2; j_call: TRBJ2-5; clone_size: once; cdr3_nt: TGTGCCAGCCTCTCGCCCCGGGACTTCCAAGAGACCCAGTACTTC; cdr3_aa: CASLSPRDFQETQYF
d_call: -; v_call: TRBV10-3; j_call: TRBJ1-2; clone_size: -; cdr3_nt: TGTGCCACCCGGTTCGGGGAGGACTATGGCTACACCTTC; cdr3_aa: CATRFGEDYGYTF
d_call: TRBD2; v_call: TRBV5-1; j_call: TRBJ2-2; clone_size: -; cdr3_nt: TGCGCCAGCAGCCTGACTAGCGTTTCCGGGGAGCTGTTTTTT; cdr3_aa: CASSLTSVSGELFF
d_call: -; v_call: TRBV3-1/TRBV3-2; j_call: TRBJ1-1; clone_size: -; cdr3_nt: TGTGCCAGCAGCCATCAGGGGATGAACACTGAAGCTTTCTTT; cdr3_aa: CASSHQGMNTEAFF
d_call: -; v_call: TRBV6-1; j_call: TRBJ1-3; clone_size: -; cdr3_nt: TGTGCCAGCAGTGAATACGAGGACTCTGGAAACACCATATATTTT; cdr3_aa: CASSEYEDSGNTIYF
d_call: -; v_call: TRBV4-1; j_call: TRBJ2-3; clone_size: once; cdr3_nt: TGCGCCAGCAGCAACATAAGGACAGTTCGTCAGGTACACACAGATACGCAGTATTTT; cdr3_aa: CASSNIRTVRQVHTDTQYF
d_call: TRBD1; v_call: TRBV27; j_call: TRBJ1-5; clone_size: -; cdr3_nt: TGTGCCAGCAGTGGACAGGGGAATCAGCCCCAGCATTTT; cdr3_aa: CASSGQGNQPQHF
d_call: -; v_call: TRBV4-2; j_call: TRBJ2-4; clone_size: -; cdr3_nt: TGTGCCAGCAGCATAAGACCGGCAGGACTAGCCAAAAACATTCAGTACTTC; cdr3_aa: CASSIRPAGLAKNIQYF
d_call: TRBD2; v_call: TRBV5-4; j_call: TRBJ2-2; clone_size: -; cdr3_nt: TGTGCCAGCAGCTTGGGTTCTAGCGGGAGGACCGGGGAGCTGTTTTTT; cdr3_aa: CASSLGSSGRTGELFF
d_call: -; v_call: TRBV3-1/TRBV3-2; j_call: TRBJ2-1; clone_size: -; cdr3_nt: TGTGCCAGCAGCCAAGTGGGGGGGCTGCCTTACAATGAGCAGTTCTTC; cdr3_aa: CASSQVGGLPYNEQFF